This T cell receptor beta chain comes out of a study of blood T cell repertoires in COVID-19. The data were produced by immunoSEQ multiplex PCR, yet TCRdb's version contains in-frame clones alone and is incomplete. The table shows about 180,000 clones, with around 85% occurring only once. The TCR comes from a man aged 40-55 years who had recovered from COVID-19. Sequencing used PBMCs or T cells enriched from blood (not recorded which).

DNA of the CDR3: TGCGCCAGCAGCGCCCAATTGCCTGAGGGAGGATCACCCCTCCACTTT. This translates into CASSAQLPEGGSPLHF. The chain couples TRBV5-1 to TRBJ1-6; D is unresolved. With 4 bases removed from V and 10 bases from J, the gap between germline ends came to 21 bases. The CDR3 has 16 amino acids. Germline V gene data show CDR1 as SGHRS and CDR2 as YFSETQ.